This TCR beta chain was identified during a study of T cell responses to AZD1222 COVID-19 vaccine. Whole-study results and caveats: Clonal diversity was possibly underestimated; the donors were predominantly white British and more often female. Regions left unmutated in variants are reportedly the target of nearly half of spike-specific TCRs.

Assay: immunoSEQ multiplex PCR; the TCRdb copy retains only in-frame clones and omits some. The table records about 76,000 clones, 65% to 80% of them present only once. This clone came up many times. Its antigen remains unidentified. The germline gives CDR1 SEHNR, CDR2 FQNEAQ (reference sequence). CDR3 size: 12 residues. V was shortened by 6 bases and J by 11 bases, with 16 bases between the two germline ends. The clonotype originates from an adult who received the MenACWY meningococcal vaccine as a control. The sample consisted of peripheral blood, taken 28 days after the second dose of the MenACWY control vaccine. The V and J genes are TRBV7-9 and TRBJ1-1, with D uncertain. Here the CDR3 DNA reads TGTGCCAGCAGTCCCGGTCAGAAACGGGCTTTCTTT. It encodes CASSPGQKRAFF.